These 10 T cell receptor beta chains were sequenced from one sample in a study of blood T cell repertoires in COVID-19. The data were produced by immunoSEQ multiplex PCR, yet TCRdb's version contains in-frame clones alone and is incomplete. The sample shows 250,000 to 350,000 clones, roughly 90% of them seen only once. The sample was peripheral blood. All receptors derive from a woman between 50 and 59 years old who had recovered from COVID-19.

The genes are TRBV28 and TRBJ1-1; no firm D call. The CDR3 consists of 16 residues. Trimming left V 2 bases short and J 0 bases short, with 13 bases between. Per the germline V gene, CDR1 is MDHEN and CDR2 is SYDVKM. The CDR3 DNA reads as TGTGCCAGCAGTTTAATGTTCGGCGGTATGAACACTGAAGCTTTCTTT. Translation gives CASSLMFGGMNTEAFF.

This clone was counted once. This chain uses TRBV27 with TRBJ2-7, with 10 bases fitting TRBD1. CDR1 and CDR2 (germline): MNHEY, SMNVEV (reference sequence). V shed 6 bases and J 3 bases; nucleotides not matched to a gene: 8. This CDR3 spans 15 amino acids. CDR3 loop: CASSPGQGGNYEQYF. DNA of the CDR3: TGTGCCAGCAGCCCCGGACAGGGGGGAAACTACGAGCAGTACTTC.

The chain has TRBV9 and TRBJ2-1; the D is unclear. The germline V and J ends were trimmed by 0 bases and 8 bases, with 18 bases remaining between them. The CDR3 is 16 amino acids. Germline assignment: CDR1 SGDLS and CDR2 YYNGEE. The CDR3 DNA reads as TGTGCCAGCAGCGTAGCTTCTGGCTTGTTAGCCGATGAGCAGTTCTTC. This encodes CASSVASGLLADEQFF.

The J gene is TRBJ2-1, the V gene TRBV5-6; 12 bases agree with TRBD2. The ends lost 4 bases at V and 5 bases at J; junction bases unmatched: 4. Germline V gene sequence: CDR1 SGHDT, CDR2 YYEEEE. CDR3 length equals 15 residues. This CDR3 is CASSPGLAGHNEQFF. Written as DNA, the CDR3 is TGTGCCAGCAGCCCGGGACTAGCGGGTCACAATGAGCAGTTCTTC.

The genes are TRBV25-1 and TRBJ1-1, with D possibly being TRBD1 (5 bases). Germline V gene sequence: CDR1 MGHDK, CDR2 SYGVNS. This CDR3 has 12 residues. The germline V and J ends were trimmed by 5 bases and 11 bases, with 15 bases remaining between them. CDR3 amino acids: CASSSRPGWAFF. The CDR3 coding sequence is TGTGCCAGCAGTTCCCGGCCAGGGTGGGCTTTCTTT.

This clone is a singleton in its sample. The chain uses TRBV5-6 and TRBJ1-6; 8 bases agree with TRBD1. In germline, CDR1 is SGHDT, CDR2 YYEEEE. With 3 bases clipped from V and 2 bases from J, the junction kept 7 bases outside the gene matches. The CDR3 is 17 amino acids. CDR3 nucleotides: TGTGCCAGCAGCTCCGGACAGGGATTTACCTATAATTCACCCCTCCACTTT. Translating it yields CASSSGQGFTYNSPLHF.

This clone has a single count. The V call is TRBV15, the J call TRBJ1-2, with a weak D call TRBD1 (5 bases). The germline V gene has CDR1 LNHNV and CDR2 YYDKDF (reference sequence). The V end lost 5 bases, the J end lost 1 base, and 8 bases lay between the germline ends. This CDR3 spans 13 amino acids. CDR3 loop: CATSGTYNYGYTF. Here the CDR3 DNA reads TGTGCCACCAGCGGGACTTATAACTATGGCTACACCTTC. The whole variable domain, filled in from reference TRBV15 and TRBJ1-2, reads DAMVIQNPRYQVTQFGKPVTLSCSQTLNHNVMYWYQQKSSQAPKLLFHYYDKDFNNEADTPDNFQSRRPNTSFCFLDIRSPGLGDTAMYLCATSGTYNYGYTFGSGTRLTVV.

CDR3: CASAWTGNTGELFF. DNA of the CDR3: TGTGCCAGCGCTTGGACAGGGAACACCGGGGAGCTGTTTTTT. The chain employs TRBV6-5 and TRBJ2-2, with 7 positions matching TRBD1. Germline trimming cut 8 bases from V and 1 base from J; bases unmatched to any gene: 4. The CDR3 totals 14 residues. The germline gives CDR1 MNHEY, CDR2 SVGAGI.

This chain connects TRBV5-1 to TRBJ1-1; 7 nucleotides match TRBD1. The junction had 15 bases not matched to a gene; V was cut back by 4 bases and J by 0 bases. This CDR3 comprises 18 residues. The germline gives CDR1 SGHRS, CDR2 YFSETQ. CDR3: CASSLGQVSNTMNTEAFF. CDR3 nucleotide sequence: TGCGCCAGCAGCCTAGGACAGGTCTCCAACACTATGAACACTGAAGCTTTCTTT.

The genes are TRBV5-4 and TRBJ1-2; TRBD1 matches at 8 bases. CDR1 and CDR2 (germline): SGHNT, YYREEE (reference sequence). With 2 bases clipped from V and 8 bases from J, the junction kept 5 bases outside the gene matches. The CDR3 sequence is 13 residues long. This CDR3 reads CASSFRTGGGYTF. DNA for the CDR3: TGTGCCAGCAGCTTTCGAACAGGGGGAGGCTACACCTTC.